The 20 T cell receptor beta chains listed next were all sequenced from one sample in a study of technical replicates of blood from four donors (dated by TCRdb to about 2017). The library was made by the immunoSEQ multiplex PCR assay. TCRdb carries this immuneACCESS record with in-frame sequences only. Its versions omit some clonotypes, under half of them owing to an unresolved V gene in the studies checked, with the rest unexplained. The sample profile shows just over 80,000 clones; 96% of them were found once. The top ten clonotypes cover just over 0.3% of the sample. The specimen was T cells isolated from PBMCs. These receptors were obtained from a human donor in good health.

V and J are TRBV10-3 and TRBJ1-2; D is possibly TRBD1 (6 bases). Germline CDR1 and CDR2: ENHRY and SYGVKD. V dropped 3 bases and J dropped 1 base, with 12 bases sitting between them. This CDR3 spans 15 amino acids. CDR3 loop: CAISDGQPNNYGYTF. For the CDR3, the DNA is TGTGCCATCAGTGATGGACAGCCGAATAACTATGGCTACACCTTC.

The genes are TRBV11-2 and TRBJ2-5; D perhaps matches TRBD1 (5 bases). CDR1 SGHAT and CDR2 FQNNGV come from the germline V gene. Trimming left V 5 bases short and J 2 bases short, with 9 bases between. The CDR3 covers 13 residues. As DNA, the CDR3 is TGTGCCAGCAGCCAACAGGTACAAGAGACCCAGTACTTC. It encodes CASSQQVQETQYF.

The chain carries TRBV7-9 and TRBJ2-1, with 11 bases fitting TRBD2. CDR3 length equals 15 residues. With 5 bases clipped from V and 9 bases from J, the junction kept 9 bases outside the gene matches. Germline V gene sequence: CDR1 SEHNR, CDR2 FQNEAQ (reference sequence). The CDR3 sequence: CASSPPSGRSGEQFF. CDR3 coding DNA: TGTGCCAGCAGCCCACCTAGCGGGAGGTCTGGTGAGCAGTTCTTC.

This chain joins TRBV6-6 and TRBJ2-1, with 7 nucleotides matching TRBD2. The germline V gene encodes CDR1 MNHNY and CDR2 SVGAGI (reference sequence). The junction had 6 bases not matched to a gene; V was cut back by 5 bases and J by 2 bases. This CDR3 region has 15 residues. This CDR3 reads CASSTSSGAYNEQFF. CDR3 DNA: TGTGCCAGCAGTACGTCTAGCGGAGCCTACAATGAGCAGTTCTTC.

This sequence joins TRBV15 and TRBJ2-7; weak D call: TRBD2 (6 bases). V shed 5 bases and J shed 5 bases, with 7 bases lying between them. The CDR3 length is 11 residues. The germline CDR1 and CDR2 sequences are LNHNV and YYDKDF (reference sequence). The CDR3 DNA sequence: TGTGCCACCAGCTGGGGGGACGAGCAGTACTTC. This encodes CATSWGDEQYF.

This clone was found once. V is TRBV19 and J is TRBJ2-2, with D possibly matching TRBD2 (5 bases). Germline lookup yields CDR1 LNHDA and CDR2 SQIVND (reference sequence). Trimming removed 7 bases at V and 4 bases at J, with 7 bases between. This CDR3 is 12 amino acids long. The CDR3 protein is CASTEATGELFF. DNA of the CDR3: TGTGCCAGTACGGAGGCCACCGGGGAGCTGTTTTTT.

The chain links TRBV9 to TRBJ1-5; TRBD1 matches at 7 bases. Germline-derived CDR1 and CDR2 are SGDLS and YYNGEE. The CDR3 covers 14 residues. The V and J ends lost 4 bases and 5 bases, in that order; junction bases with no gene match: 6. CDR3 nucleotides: TGTGCCAGCAGCTCAGGACAGGTTGATCAGCCCCAGCATTTT. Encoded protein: CASSSGQVDQPQHF.

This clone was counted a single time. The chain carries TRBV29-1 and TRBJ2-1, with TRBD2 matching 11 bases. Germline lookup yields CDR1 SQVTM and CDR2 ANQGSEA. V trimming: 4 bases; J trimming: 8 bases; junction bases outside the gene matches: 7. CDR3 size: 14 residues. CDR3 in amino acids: CSVATSGSYDEQFF. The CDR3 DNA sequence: TGCAGCGTTGCCACTAGCGGGAGTTACGATGAGCAGTTCTTC.

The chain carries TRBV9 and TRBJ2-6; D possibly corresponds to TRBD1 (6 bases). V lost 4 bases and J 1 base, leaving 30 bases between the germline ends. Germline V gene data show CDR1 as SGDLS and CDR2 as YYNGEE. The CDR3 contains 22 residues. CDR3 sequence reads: CASSFRRRTEAQVLSGANVLTF. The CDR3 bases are TGTGCCAGCAGCTTCCGAAGGAGGACAGAGGCCCAAGTACTGTCTGGGGCCAACGTCCTGACTTTC.

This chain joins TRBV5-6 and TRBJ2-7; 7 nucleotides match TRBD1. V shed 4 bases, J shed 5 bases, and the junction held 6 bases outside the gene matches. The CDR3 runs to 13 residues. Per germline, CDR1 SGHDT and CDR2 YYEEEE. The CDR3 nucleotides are TGTGCCAGCAGCCTGACAGGGACCGACGAGCAGTACTTC. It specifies CASSLTGTDEQYF.

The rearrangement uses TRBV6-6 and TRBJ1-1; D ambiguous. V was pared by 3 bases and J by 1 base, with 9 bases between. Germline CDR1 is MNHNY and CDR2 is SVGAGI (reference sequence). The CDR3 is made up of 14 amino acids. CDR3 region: CASSYREGNTEAFF. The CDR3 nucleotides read TGTGCCAGCAGTTATCGGGAGGGGAACACTGAAGCTTTCTTT.

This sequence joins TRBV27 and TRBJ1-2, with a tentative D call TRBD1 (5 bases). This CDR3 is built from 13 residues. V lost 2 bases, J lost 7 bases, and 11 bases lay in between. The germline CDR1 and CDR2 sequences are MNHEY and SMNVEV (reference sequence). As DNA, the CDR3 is TGTGCCAGCAGTTTAAACAGGAATAGTGGCTACACCTTC. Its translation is CASSLNRNSGYTF.

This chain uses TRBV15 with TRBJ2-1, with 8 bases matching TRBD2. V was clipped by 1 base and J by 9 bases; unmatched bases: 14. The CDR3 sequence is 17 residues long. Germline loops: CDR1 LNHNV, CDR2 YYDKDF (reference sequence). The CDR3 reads CATSRGGFSGTRSEQFF. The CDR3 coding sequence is TGTGCCACCAGCAGAGGAGGGTTTAGCGGGACTAGGAGTGAGCAGTTCTTC.

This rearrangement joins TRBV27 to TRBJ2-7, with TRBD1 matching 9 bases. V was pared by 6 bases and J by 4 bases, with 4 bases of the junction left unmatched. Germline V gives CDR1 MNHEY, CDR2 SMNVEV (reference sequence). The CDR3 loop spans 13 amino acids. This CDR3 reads CASSWDRAYEQYF. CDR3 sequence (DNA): TGTGCCAGCAGCTGGGACAGGGCTTACGAGCAGTACTTC.

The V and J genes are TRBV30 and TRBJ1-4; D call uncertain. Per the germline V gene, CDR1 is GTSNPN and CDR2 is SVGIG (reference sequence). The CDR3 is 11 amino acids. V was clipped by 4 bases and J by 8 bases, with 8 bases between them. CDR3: CAWISGEKLFF. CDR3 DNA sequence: TGTGCCTGGATCTCGGGGGAAAAACTGTTTTTT.

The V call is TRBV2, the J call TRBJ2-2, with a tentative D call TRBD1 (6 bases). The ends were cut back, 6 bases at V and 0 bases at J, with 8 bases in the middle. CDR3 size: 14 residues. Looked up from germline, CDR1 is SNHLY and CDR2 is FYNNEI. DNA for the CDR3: TGTGCCAGCAGGGGACATACGAACACCGGGGAGCTGTTTTTT. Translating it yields CASRGHTNTGELFF.

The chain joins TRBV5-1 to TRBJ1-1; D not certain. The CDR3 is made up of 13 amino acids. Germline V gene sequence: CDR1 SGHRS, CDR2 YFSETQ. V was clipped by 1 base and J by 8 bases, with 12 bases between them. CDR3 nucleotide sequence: TGCGCCAGCAGCTTGTCAGGAAGGGAGGAAGCTTTCTTT. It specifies CASSLSGREEAFF.

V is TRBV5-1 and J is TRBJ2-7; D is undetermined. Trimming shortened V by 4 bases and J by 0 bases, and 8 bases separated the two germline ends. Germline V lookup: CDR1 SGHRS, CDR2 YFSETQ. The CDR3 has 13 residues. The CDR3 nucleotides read TGCGCCAGCAGCCTAGAGAGCTCCTACGAGCAGTACTTC. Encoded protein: CASSLESSYEQYF.

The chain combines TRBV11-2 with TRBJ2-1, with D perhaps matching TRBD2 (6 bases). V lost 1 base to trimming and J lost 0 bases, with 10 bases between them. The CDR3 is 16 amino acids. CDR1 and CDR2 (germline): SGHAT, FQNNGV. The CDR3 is CASSLAFGSSYNEQFF. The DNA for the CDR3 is TGTGCCAGCAGCTTAGCTTTCGGGAGCTCCTACAATGAGCAGTTCTTC.

The CDR3 loop is CASSLFQGGLASAQYF. Written as DNA, the CDR3 is TGTGCCAGCAGTTTATTTCAGGGGGGACTAGCGTCCGCGCAGTATTTT. V gene TRBV28 combines with J gene TRBJ2-3; 10 bases agree with TRBD2. J gave up 10 bases and V 1 base, and 11 bases lay outside the gene matches. The CDR3 consists of 16 residues. The germline V gene encodes CDR1 MDHEN and CDR2 SYDVKM.